A selection of T cell receptor beta chains follows, all from one sample in a study of identical twins. TCRdb ran MiXCR on the 5' RACE reads and lists one entry per CDR3 protein. Of 500,000 to 700,000 distinct CDR3 sequences in the sample, 7.1% were seen once. This same sample was also part of a study on yellow fever vaccine responses in identical twins.

The sample consisted of PBMCs. The receptors come from a woman aged 18-29 years in good health. Each CDR3 is given with its conserved first and last residue. Fields, in order: D gene, V gene, J gene, clone size, CDR3 protein, CDR3 DNA. D genes are given only for firm matches. The size field is filled for only some rows; it gives once, few, many or a size class.

>.|TRBV20-1|TRBJ1-4|.
CSARLRASTNEKLFF
TGCAGTGCTAGACTCAGGGCTTCGACTAATGAAAAACTGTTTTTT
>.|TRBV12-3/TRBV12-4|TRBJ1-2|many
CASSLHSPAVGYTF
TGTGCCAGCAGTTTACACAGTCCGGCAGTCGGCTACACCTTC
>TRBD2|TRBV28|TRBJ2-7|.
CASRTLAGGSREQYF
TGTGCCAGCAGGACCCTGGCGGGAGGGTCCCGAGAGCAGTACTTC
>TRBD1|TRBV6-5|TRBJ1-6|.
CASSYAQGNSPLHF
TGTGCCAGCAGTTACGCACAGGGGAACTCACCCCTCCACTTT
>.|TRBV5-8|TRBJ2-1|.
CASSLLQEQFF
TGTGCCAGCAGCCTTTTACAAGAGCAGTTCTTC
>.|TRBV12-3/TRBV12-4|TRBJ1-6|many
CASSFANTYNSPLHF
TGTGCCAGCAGTTTTGCAAACACTTATAATTCACCCCTCCACTTT
>.|TRBV11-2|TRBJ1-3|few
CASSPGYGGASSGNTIYF
TGTGCCAGCAGCCCAGGCTATGGGGGGGCCTCCTCTGGAAACACCATATATTTT
>TRBD2|TRBV7-8|TRBJ2-2|.
CASSLLGGSPGELFF
TGTGCCAGCAGCTTACTTGGCGGGAGCCCCGGGGAGCTGTTTTTT
>.|TRBV12-5|TRBJ2-3|.
CASGLVAPDTQYF
TGTGCTAGTGGTTTGGTGGCACCGGATACGCAGTATTTT
>.|TRBV18|TRBJ2-3|.
CASSSRGDSRTDTQYF
TGTGCCAGCTCATCAAGAGGTGACTCGCGCACAGATACGCAGTATTTT
>.|TRBV24-1|TRBJ1-5|many
CATADTPRDQPQHF
TGTGCCACCGCGGACACGCCGAGGGATCAGCCCCAGCATTTT
>TRBD1|TRBV5-6|TRBJ2-5|few
CASSLVGQGFETQYF
TGTGCCAGCAGCTTGGTCGGACAGGGTTTTGAGACCCAGTACTTC
>TRBD1|TRBV6-1|TRBJ1-5|.
CASRLGQGSRQPQHF
TGTGCCAGCCGCCTAGGACAGGGCTCACGTCAGCCCCAGCATTTT
>.|TRBV7-2|TRBJ2-7|.
CASSLGPASISYEQYF
TGTGCCAGCAGCTTAGGACCGGCTAGCATCTCCTACGAGCAGTACTTC
>.|TRBV18|TRBJ2-4|.
CASSPFVWGAMAKNIQYF
TGTGCCAGCTCACCTTTTGTGTGGGGGGCTATGGCCAAAAACATTCAGTACTTC
>.|TRBV20-1|TRBJ2-7|few
CSAYPLTGSPYEQYF
TGCAGTGCTTATCCCCTAACGGGGAGCCCCTACGAGCAGTACTTC
>TRBD1|TRBV5-1|TRBJ1-5|many
CASSSGQGSNQPQHF
TGCGCCAGCAGCTCGGGACAGGGGAGCAATCAGCCCCAGCATTTT
>.|TRBV28|TRBJ2-7|.
CASSLPQGVTGQHPYEQYF
TGTGCCAGCAGTTTACCCCAAGGGGTTACAGGGCAACACCCCTACGAGCAGTACTTC
>.|TRBV27|TRBJ2-3|few
CASSLRGQGGSTDTQYF
TGTGCCAGCAGTTTACGCGGACAGGGAGGGAGCACAGATACGCAGTATTTT
>TRBD2|TRBV7-8|TRBJ2-5|.
CASSPGLAGGLRETQYF
TGTGCCAGCAGCCCAGGACTAGCGGGGGGGCTGCGAGAGACCCAGTACTTC
>TRBD1|TRBV7-2|TRBJ1-2|.
CASSPGTEINYGYTF
TGTGCCAGCAGCCCCGGGACAGAGATCAACTATGGCTACACCTTC
>.|TRBV4-1|TRBJ1-6|.
CASSARDGHNSPLHF
TGCGCCAGCAGCGCCCGGGACGGACATAATTCACCCCTCCACTTT
>TRBD1|TRBV7-8|TRBJ2-3|many
CASSYQGVLSTDTQYF
TGTGCCAGCAGCTACCAGGGGGTTTTGAGCACAGATACGCAGTATTTT
>.|TRBV5-1|TRBJ2-2|few
CASSNDRAGELFF
TGCGCCAGCAGCAACGACCGTGCCGGGGAGCTGTTTTTT
>.|TRBV4-2|TRBJ2-7|few
CASSQEGAGQYF
TGTGCCAGCAGCCAAGAGGGGGCAGGACAGTACTTC
>.|TRBV7-2|TRBJ2-5|many
CASSLRGRDQETQYF
TGTGCCAGCAGCTTAAGGGGCAGGGACCAAGAGACCCAGTACTTC
>TRBD2|TRBV20-1|TRBJ2-5|.
CSAERDYRTSRWETQYF
TGCAGTGCTGAAAGGGACTACCGGACTAGTCGGTGGGAGACCCAGTACTTC
>TRBD2|TRBV28|TRBJ2-1|.
CASRPPGLAGAEQFF
TGTGCCAGCAGACCCCCGGGACTAGCGGGAGCTGAGCAGTTCTTC